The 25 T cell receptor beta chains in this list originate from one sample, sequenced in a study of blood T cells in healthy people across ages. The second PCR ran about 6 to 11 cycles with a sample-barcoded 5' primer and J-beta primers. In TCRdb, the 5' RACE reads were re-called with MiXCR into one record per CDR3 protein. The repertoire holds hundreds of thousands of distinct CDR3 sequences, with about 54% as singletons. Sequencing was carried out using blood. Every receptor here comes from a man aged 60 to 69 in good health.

The DNA for the CDR3 is TGTGCCAGCAGCTTAGGTCCCGGAGGGGGCTGGTATGGCTACACCTTC. Its translation is CASSLGPGGGWYGYTF. This chain links TRBV7-2 with TRBJ1-2, with 7 nucleotides matching TRBD1. The germline V gene has CDR1 SGHTA and CDR2 FQGNSA. The V and J ends lost 1 base and 5 bases, in that order; junction bases with no gene match: 10. This CDR3 is 16 amino acids long.

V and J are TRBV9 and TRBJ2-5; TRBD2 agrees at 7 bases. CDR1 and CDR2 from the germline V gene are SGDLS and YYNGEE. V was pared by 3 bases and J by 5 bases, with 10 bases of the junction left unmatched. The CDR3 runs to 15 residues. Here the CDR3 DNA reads TGTGCCAGCAGCGAAACAGGACTAGTGGGTGAGACCCAGTACTTC. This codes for CASSETGLVGETQYF. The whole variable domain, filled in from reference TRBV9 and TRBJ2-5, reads DSGVTQTPKHLITATGQRVTLRCSPRSGDLSVYWYQQSLDQGLQFLIQYYNGEERAKGNILERFSAQQFPDLHSELNLSSLELGDSALYFCASSETGLVGETQYFGPGTRLLVL.

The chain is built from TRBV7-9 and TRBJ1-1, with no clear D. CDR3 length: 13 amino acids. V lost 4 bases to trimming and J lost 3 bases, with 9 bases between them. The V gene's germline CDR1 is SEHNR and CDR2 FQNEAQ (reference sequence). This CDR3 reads CASSSLQYTEAFF. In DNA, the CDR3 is TGTGCCAGCAGCTCTCTACAGTACACTGAAGCTTTCTTT.

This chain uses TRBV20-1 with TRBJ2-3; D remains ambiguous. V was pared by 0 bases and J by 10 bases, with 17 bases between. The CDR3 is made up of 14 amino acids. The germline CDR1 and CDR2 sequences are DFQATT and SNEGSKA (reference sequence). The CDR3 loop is CSAREGSGWAAQYF. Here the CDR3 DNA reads TGCAGTGCTAGAGAGGGGTCCGGGTGGGCTGCGCAGTATTTT.

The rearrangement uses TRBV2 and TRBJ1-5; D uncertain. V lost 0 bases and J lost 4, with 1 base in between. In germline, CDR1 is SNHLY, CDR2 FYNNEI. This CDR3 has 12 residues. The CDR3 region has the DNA TGTGCCAGCAGTGAAGCTAATCAGCCCCAGCATTTT. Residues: CASSEANQPQHF.

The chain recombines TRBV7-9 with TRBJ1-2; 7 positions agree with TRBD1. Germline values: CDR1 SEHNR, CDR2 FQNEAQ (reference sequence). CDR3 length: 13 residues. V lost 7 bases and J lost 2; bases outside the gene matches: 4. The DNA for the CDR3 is TGTGCCAGCATCCAACAGGGGAACTATGGCTACACCTTC. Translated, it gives CASIQQGNYGYTF.

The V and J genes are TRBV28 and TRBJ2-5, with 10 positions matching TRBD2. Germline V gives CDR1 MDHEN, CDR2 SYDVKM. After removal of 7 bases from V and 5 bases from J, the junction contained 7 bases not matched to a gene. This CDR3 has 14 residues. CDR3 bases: TGTGCCAGCACCGAGCGGGGGGGTTTCGAGACCCAGTACTTC. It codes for CASTERGGFETQYF.

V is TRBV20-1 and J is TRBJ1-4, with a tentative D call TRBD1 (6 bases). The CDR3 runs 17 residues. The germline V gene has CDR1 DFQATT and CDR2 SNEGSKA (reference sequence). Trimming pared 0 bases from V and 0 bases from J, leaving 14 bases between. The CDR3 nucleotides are TGCAGTGCTAGAGATGAGGGGGGGGAACCAACTAATGAAAAACTGTTTTTT. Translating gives CSARDEGGEPTNEKLFF.

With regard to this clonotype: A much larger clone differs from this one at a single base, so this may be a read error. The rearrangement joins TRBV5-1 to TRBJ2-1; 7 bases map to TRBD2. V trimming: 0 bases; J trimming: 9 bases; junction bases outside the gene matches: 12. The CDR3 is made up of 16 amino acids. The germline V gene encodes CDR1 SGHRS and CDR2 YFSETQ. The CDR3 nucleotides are TGCGCCAGCAGCTTGGAGGGTAGCGGGTCTTTGTGTGAGCAGTTCTTC. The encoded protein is CASSLEGSGSLCEQFF.

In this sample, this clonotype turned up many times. As DNA, the CDR3 is TGTGCCAGCAGTGATGTGGTGTCGGGGGAGACCCAGTACTTC. Protein sequence: CASSDVVSGETQYF. J is TRBJ2-5 and V is TRBV2, with D tentatively TRBD2 (5 bases). The germline V gene has CDR1 SNHLY and CDR2 FYNNEI. Trimming removed 3 bases at V and 5 bases at J, with 13 bases between. The CDR3 loop spans 14 amino acids.

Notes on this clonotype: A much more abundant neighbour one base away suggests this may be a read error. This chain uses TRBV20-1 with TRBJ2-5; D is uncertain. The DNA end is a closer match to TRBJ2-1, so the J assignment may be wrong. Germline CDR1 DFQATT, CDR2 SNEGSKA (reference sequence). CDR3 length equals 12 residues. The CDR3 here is CSAPQSVETQFF. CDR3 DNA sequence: TGCAGTGCTCCCCAATCGGTAGAGACCCAGTTCTTC.

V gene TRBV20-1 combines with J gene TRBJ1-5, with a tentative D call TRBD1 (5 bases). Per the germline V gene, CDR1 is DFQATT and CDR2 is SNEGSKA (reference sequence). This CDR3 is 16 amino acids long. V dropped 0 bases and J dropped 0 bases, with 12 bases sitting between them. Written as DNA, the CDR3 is TGCAGTGCTAGAGACCAGGGAATTATTAGCAATCAGCCCCAGCATTTT. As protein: CSARDQGIISNQPQHF.

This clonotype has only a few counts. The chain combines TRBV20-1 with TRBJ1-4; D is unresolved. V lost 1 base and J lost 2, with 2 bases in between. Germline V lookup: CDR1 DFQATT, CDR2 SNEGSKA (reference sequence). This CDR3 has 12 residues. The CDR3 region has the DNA TGCAGTGCTAGAGGGACTAATGAAAAACTGTTTTTT. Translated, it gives CSARGTNEKLFF.

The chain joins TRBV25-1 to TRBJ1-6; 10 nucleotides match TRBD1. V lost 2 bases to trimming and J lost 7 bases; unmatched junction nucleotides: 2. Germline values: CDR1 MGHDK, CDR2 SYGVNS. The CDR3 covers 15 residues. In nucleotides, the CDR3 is TGTGCCAGCAGTGAAGAGGGACAGGGGAATTCACCCCTCCACTTT. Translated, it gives CASSEEGQGNSPLHF.

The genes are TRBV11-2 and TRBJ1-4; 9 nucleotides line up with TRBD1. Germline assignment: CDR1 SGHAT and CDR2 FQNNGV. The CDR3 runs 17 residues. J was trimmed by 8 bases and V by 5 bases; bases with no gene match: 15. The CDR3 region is CASSHRQGTGMREKLFF. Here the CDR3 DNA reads TGTGCCAGCAGCCATCGACAGGGGACAGGGATGAGGGAAAAACTGTTTTTT.

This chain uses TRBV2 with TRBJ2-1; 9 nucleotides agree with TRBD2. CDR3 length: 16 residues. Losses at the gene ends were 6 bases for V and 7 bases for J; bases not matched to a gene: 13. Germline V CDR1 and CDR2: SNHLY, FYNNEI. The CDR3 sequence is CASRLSSGGFRNEQFF. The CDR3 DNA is TGTGCCAGCAGACTCTCGAGCGGGGGGTTTCGGAATGAGCAGTTCTTC.

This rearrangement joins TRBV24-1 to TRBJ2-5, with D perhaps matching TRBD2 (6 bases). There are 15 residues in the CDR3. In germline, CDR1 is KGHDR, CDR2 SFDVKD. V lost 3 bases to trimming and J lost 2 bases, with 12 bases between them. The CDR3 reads CATSDTGLLQETQYF. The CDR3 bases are TGTGCCACCAGTGATACTGGACTATTGCAAGAGACCCAGTACTTC.

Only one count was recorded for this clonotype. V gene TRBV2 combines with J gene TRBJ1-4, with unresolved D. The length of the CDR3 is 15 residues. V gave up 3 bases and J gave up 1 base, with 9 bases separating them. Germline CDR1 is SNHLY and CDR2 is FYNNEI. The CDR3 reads CASSENGLTNEKLFF. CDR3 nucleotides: TGTGCCAGCAGTGAGAATGGGTTAACTAATGAAAAACTGTTTTTT.

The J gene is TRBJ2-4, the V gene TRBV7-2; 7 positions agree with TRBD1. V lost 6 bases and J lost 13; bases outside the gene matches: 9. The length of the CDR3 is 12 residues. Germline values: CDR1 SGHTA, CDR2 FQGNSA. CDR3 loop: CASSRTGEVQYF. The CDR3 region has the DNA TGTGCCAGCAGTCGAACAGGGGAAGTGCAGTACTTC.

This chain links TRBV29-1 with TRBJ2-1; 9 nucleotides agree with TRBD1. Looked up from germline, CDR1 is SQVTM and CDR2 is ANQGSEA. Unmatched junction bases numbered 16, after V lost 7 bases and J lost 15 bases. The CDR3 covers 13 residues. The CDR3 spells CSAWRDRASIAFF. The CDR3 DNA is TGCAGCGCTTGGAGGGACAGGGCCTCCATCGCGTTCTTC.

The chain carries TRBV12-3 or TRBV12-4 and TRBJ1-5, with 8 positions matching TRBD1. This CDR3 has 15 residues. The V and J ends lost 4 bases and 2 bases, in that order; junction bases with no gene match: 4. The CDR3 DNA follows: TGTGCCAGCAGTTGCCCGGGACAGGGCAATCAGCCCCAGCATTTT. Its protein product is CASSCPGQGNQPQHF.

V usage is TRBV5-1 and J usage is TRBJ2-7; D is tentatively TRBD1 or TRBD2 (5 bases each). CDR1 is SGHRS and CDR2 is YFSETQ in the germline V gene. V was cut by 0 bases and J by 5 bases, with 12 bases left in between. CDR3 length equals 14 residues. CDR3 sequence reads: CASSLDGASDEQYF. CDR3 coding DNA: TGCGCCAGCAGCTTGGACGGGGCCTCGGACGAGCAGTACTTC.

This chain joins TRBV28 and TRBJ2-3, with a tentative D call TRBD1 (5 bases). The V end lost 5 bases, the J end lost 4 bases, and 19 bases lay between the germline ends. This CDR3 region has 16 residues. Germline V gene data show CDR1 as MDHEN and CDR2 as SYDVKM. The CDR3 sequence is CASSSLGSTAPDTQYF. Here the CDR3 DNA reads TGTGCCAGCAGTAGTTTGGGATCGACAGCGCCAGATACGCAGTATTTT.

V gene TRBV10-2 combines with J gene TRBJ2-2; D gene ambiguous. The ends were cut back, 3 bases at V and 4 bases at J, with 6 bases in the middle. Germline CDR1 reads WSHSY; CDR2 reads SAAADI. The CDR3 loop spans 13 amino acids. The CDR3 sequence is CASSERTTGELFF. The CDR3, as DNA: TGCGCCAGCAGTGAACGGACCACCGGGGAGCTGTTTTTT.

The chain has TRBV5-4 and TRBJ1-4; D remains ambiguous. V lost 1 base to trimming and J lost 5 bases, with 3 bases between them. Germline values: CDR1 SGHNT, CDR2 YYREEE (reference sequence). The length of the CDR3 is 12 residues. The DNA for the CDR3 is TGTGCCAGCAGCTTGTTGAATGAAAAACTGTTTTTT. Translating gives CASSLLNEKLFF.